The T cell receptor beta chain described here comes from a study of regulatory T cells in long-lasting Graves disease. Points from the study as a whole: Persistent cases favored TRBV28, TRBJ1-2 and TRBJ2-5.

The time point was: newly diagnosed GD, antithyroid drugs for less than 3 months. From RNA extracted from PBMCs, the TCR library was made. Enrollment of patients was through an endocrinology department in Xi'an, China. Around 8.2 milliliters of peripheral blood were drawn into EDTA tubes. With iRepertoire HTBI primers and Arm-PCR of CDR3 regions, TCR beta libraries were built. TCRdb processed the multiplex PCR reads anew with MiXCR; each CDR3 protein has one entry. The sample yields a few hundred thousand distinct CDR3 sequences, approximately 20% seen once. In its sample, this clonotype was seen many times. The antigen remains undetermined. Trimming cost V 1 base and J 3 bases; bases outside gene matches: 0. This CDR3 is built from 13 residues.

This specimen was peripheral blood mononuclear cells (PBMCs), taken at new diagnosis, from a patient treated with antithyroid drugs. This receptor was taken from a female donor with Graves disease. The V gene is TRBV12-3 or TRBV12-4, the J gene TRBJ2-7, with 7 positions matching TRBD2. The CDR3 DNA follows: TGTGCCAGCAGTTTAGGGACTAGCTACGAGCAGTACTTC. This gives the protein CASSLGTSYEQYF.